The 15 T cell receptor beta chains presented below share a single source sample, sequenced in a study of T cells expressing NK-cell markers. Using the 5' RACE reads, TCRdb records one entry per CDR3 protein without DNA. The sample includes roughly 450,000 distinct CDR3 sequences. The sequenced sample was blood T cells: a sorted CD56 or NKG2C T cell subset, CD4+ or CD8+ T cells, or bulk PBMC T cells (not recorded which). These receptors originate from a woman aged 45-65 years in good health.

The J gene is TRBJ2-7, the V gene TRBV12-3 or TRBV12-4; the D call of TRBD1 rests on TCRdb alone, since no DNA is present to check it. This CDR3 region has 15 residues. CDR3 region: CASSRGGESSYEQYF.

The gene calls are TRBV20-1 and TRBJ2-5. This CDR3 is 13 amino acids long. Germline V gene data show CDR1 as DFQATT and CDR2 as SNEGSKA (reference sequence). This CDR3 reads CSAPRWALKTQYF.

The CDR3: CASSLFMGRQNTGELFF. The chain employs TRBV11-1 and TRBJ2-2; TCRdb selects TRBD1, and the lack of DNA leaves this call unchecked. The CDR3 has 17 amino acids. CDR1 and CDR2 from the germline V gene are SGHAT and FQDESV (reference sequence).

The chain combines TRBV6-6 with TRBJ2-5. This CDR3 is 14 amino acids long. Per the germline V gene, CDR1 is MNHNY and CDR2 is SVGAGI (reference sequence). The CDR3 protein is CASSYGLIQETQYF.

This chain joins TRBV20-1 and TRBJ2-7; TCRdb proposes TRBD2, but this gene call is untestable without DNA. This CDR3 comprises 14 residues. The germline V gene encodes CDR1 DFQATT and CDR2 SNEGSKA (reference sequence). The CDR3 protein is CSARSGLAVYEQYF.

This chain uses TRBV11-1 with TRBJ1-1; TCRdb returns TRBD1, unconfirmable since there is no DNA. This CDR3 is built from 12 residues. CDR1 and CDR2 from the germline V gene are SGHAT and FQDESV (reference sequence). CDR3 in amino acids: CASTTDNTEAFF.

Here the CDR3 reads CGTTSFQTGELFF. The chain joins TRBV18 to TRBJ2-2; with no DNA, the TCRdb D assignment of TRBD2 cannot be verified. Looked up from germline, CDR1 is KGHSH and CDR2 is LQKENI. The CDR3 covers 13 residues.

The chain employs TRBV5-6 and TRBJ1-2; checking the TCRdb D call of TRBD1 is not possible without DNA. Germline CDR1 is SGHDT and CDR2 is YYEEEE. The CDR3 has 15 amino acids. This CDR3 reads CASSTTRDRPSGYTF.

The chain carries TRBV4-1 and TRBJ1-4. Germline lookup yields CDR1 MGHRA and CDR2 YSYEKL. The CDR3 has 11 residues. The CDR3 loop is CASSQEGKLFF.

V is TRBV6-1 and J is TRBJ2-1; no DNA is available, so the TRBD1 call from TCRdb remains unchecked. The CDR3 totals 18 residues. CDR1 is MNHNS, CDR2 SASEGT, per germline. The CDR3 protein is CASSPGGGRLSSYNEQFF.

This chain links TRBV5-1 with TRBJ2-1; the TCRdb D gene call, TRBD2, has no DNA to confirm it. This CDR3 is 16 amino acids long. Looked up from germline, CDR1 is SGHRS and CDR2 is YFSETQ. CDR3 protein: CASSPLGSGRDNEQFF.

The rearrangement uses TRBV9 and TRBJ2-7; without DNA, the TCRdb call of TRBD2 cannot be checked. CDR3 length: 17 residues. Germline CDR1 and CDR2: SGDLS and YYNGEE. CDR3 in amino acids: CASSVAAASATPYEQYF.

This chain uses TRBV5-6 with TRBJ2-6; TCRdb selects TRBD1, and the lack of DNA leaves this call unchecked. CDR1 is SGHDT, CDR2 YYEEEE, per germline. The CDR3 totals 16 residues. The CDR3 loop reads CASSLDRGAGANVLTF.

The chain uses TRBV5-1 and TRBJ2-1; lacking DNA, the TRBD1 call made by TCRdb goes unchecked. CDR3 length equals 17 residues. The V gene's germline CDR1 is SGHRS and CDR2 YFSETQ. The CDR3 region is CASSSLSGRGIQDEQFF.

The J gene is TRBJ2-5, the V gene TRBV4-1; TCRdb selects TRBD2, and the lack of DNA leaves this call unchecked. Germline lookup yields CDR1 MGHRA and CDR2 YSYEKL. The CDR3 runs to 14 residues. CDR3 residues: CASSPGGLEETQYF.